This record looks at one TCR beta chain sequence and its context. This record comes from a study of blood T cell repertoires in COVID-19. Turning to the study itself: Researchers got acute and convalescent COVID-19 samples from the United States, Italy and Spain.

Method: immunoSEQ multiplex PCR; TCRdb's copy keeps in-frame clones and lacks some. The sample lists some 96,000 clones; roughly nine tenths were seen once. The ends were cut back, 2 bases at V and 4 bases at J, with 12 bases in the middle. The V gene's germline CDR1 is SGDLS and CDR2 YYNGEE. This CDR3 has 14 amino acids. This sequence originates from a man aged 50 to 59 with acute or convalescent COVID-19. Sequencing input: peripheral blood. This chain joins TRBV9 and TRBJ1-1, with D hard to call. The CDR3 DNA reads TGTGCCAGCAGCGTGCAGCAGGATTCCACTGAAGCTTTCTTT. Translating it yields CASSVQQDSTEAFF.